This T cell receptor beta chain stems from a study of T cell responses to AZD1222 COVID-19 vaccine (dated by TCRdb to the early 2020s). About the full investigation: AZD1222 recipients given second doses at about 4 weeks or at about 12 weeks were pooled, since spike-specific TCR depth and breadth were not found to differ between the two schedules. A total of approximately 230 trial participants underwent TCR sequencing, of whom about 210 received two doses of AZD1222 and around 25 received two doses of the MenACWY control vaccine. Enrollment into the trials was organized by age into subgroups of 18-55, 56-69 and 70-plus years, and those subgroups contained approximately 160, 26 and 62 TCR-sequenced participants, respectively.

The CDR3 regions of human TCRbeta chains were subjected to immunosequencing. From the authors' description of their analysis: TCRs in the repertoires were matched against a reference library of SARS-CoV-2-specific TCRs that had been generated with the MIRA antigen-specificity platform. Breadth was defined as the fraction of unique TCRs that were SARS-CoV-2-associated, and depth was defined as the fraction of total T cells that were SARS-CoV-2-associated. Using the MIRA data, every spike-specific TCR was mapped to the spike region that the TCR reacted to and assigned to either a CD4 or a CD8 class. Log10-transformed breadth and depth values were compared by one-way ANOVA with Sidak's multiple comparisons tests. Sourced from immuneACCESS, this table was stored by TCRdb with only in-frame sequences that have V and J called. A share of the clones is absent; for the studies checked, an unresolved V gene accounts for under half, and the remainder has no known explanation. Clonal size and the V and J genes are those of that table, whereas D and trimming came from the DNA. The sample contains 120,000 or so clones, 91% of them found a single time. The ten largest clones add up to 5% to 6.5% of the sample.

The meaning of the sample's time point label: baseline before first vaccination. Vaccinee samples were obtained from the UK trials COV001 and COV002, which included a single-blind randomized controlled phase 2/3 trial of AZD1222 (ChAdOx1 nCoV-19) in healthy adults. For TCRbeta chain sequencing, PBMC samples were collected from trial participants at day 0 and at day 28 after the second dose. What the research found in general, with its limitations: After two AZD1222 doses, both the breadth and the depth of spike-specific TCRs were significantly higher than at day 0 and than in MenACWY recipients. The vaccine-associated CD4 TCRs covered the entire spike protein, and the dominant responses fell in regions 160-218 and 743-854. Conclusions about previously exposed vaccinees were limited because only six AZD1222 recipients were SARS-CoV-2 seropositive at baseline. Because no day 14 peak-response samples were available, repertoires were characterized only after the peak T cell response. The 56-69-year group was small, and its depth increase did not reach significance, likely because of low power. Nearly half of unique spike-specific TCRs reportedly recognized epitopes outside regions mutated in the B.1.351 and B.1.1.7 variants. Most participants were white British and females outnumbered males, and the authors suggested that clonal diversity may have been underestimated.

About this clone: The antigen it recognizes is unknown. Nothing much larger sits one base from this clone, and base qualities are not available.

Spanning cysteine to phenylalanine, the CDR3 consists of 15 amino acids. Only CDR3 DNA remains: 45 bases, in frame from the first base. Via the germline V gene, CDR1 is KGHSH and CDR2 LQKENI. V lost 2 bases and J lost 2 bases; the stretch between them is 12 bases long. Recombination linked TRBV18 to TRBJ1-2; the D gene assignment is ambiguous. The receptor comes from an adult in good health. Sequenced material: peripheral blood, taken on day 0 of AZD1222 vaccination. The CDR3 protein is CASSPIQVPNYGYTF. The nucleotides read TGTGCCAGCTCACCAATTCAGGTGCCAAACTATGGCTACACCTTC.